The rows below give T cell receptor beta chains drawn from one sample of a study of blood T cell repertoires in COVID-19. Measured with immunoSEQ multiplex PCR; TCRdb has only the in-frame clones, and not every one. The sample includes fewer than 110,000 clones, more than 85% of them seen just once. Sample: peripheral blood. The receptors come from a human donor in a cohort sampled during active COVID-19. The CDR3 runs from the conserved cysteine through the conserved F or W. Each record gives: clone size, D gene, J gene, V gene, CDR3 DNA, CDR3 protein. A D gene is named only where the DNA matches it firmly. Clone sizes are given selectively: once, few, many, or a class where the clone is expanded.

. . TRBJ1-2 TRBV27 TGTGCCAGCAGTCCCTCAGGGGTTAACTATGGCTACACCTTC CASSPSGVNYGYTF
. TRBD1 TRBJ1-2 TRBV28 TGTGCCAGCAGTTTATCAAGAACAGGGGGGTTTGGCTACACCTTC CASSLSRTGGFGYTF
. . TRBJ2-5 TRBV28 TGTGCCAGCACCCCCCTCGGGGACATCGAAGAGACCCAGTACTTC CASTPLGDIEETQYF
once . TRBJ2-2 TRBV19 TGTGCCAGTAGTATCTGGGAGGAAGTCACCGGGGAGCTGTTTTTT CASSIWEEVTGELFF
. TRBD1 TRBJ1-2 TRBV28 TGTGCCAGCAGTTTTACTCGGGACAGGGGGATTAGGGGCTACACCTTC CASSFTRDRGIRGYTF
. TRBD1 TRBJ1-2 TRBV25-1 TGTGCCAGCTCCGGGACAGGTACTTTCTCCTATGGCTACACCTTC CASSGTGTFSYGYTF
. . TRBJ2-3 TRBV12-3/TRBV12-4 TGTGCCAGCAGTTTCGGAGGCGCAGATACGCAGTATTTT CASSFGGADTQYF
once TRBD2 TRBJ2-2 TRBV9 TGTGCCAGCAGCGCCCAAACTAGCGGGGGGCCGACCGGGGAGCTGTTTTTT CASSAQTSGGPTGELFF
. TRBD1 TRBJ1-6 TRBV11-1 TGTGCCAGCAGCTTGACAGGGAATAATTCACCCCTCCACTTT CASSLTGNNSPLHF
. TRBD2 TRBJ2-7 TRBV5-1 TGCGCCAGCAGCTTCGCTGGCCGGGCTAGCGGAACCTACGAGCAGTACTTC CASSFAGRASGTYEQYF
. TRBD2 TRBJ2-1 TRBV6-5 TGTGCCAGCAGGGGAGCGGGGGTATACAATGAGCAGTTCTTC CASRGAGVYNEQFF
. . TRBJ2-1 TRBV28 TGTGCCAGCAGTGAAACTAAAAGAGAGGAGCAGTTCTTC CASSETKREEQFF
. TRBD1 TRBJ1-3 TRBV19 TGTGCCAGTAGCGGAGGACAGGGCCTCTCTGGAAACACCATATATTTT CASSGGQGLSGNTIYF
once . TRBJ2-2 TRBV5-1 TGCGCCAGCAGCTTGGGGACATCGAACACCGGGGAGCTGTTTTTT CASSLGTSNTGELFF
. . TRBJ2-7 TRBV5-4 TGTGCCAGCAGCTTGCAGTACGGGTCCTACGAGCAGTACTTC CASSLQYGSYEQYF
. TRBD1 TRBJ2-7 TRBV19 TGTGCCAGGGGACAGGTGTACTACGAGCAGTACTTC CARGQVYYEQYF
. TRBD1 TRBJ1-2 TRBV7-9 TGTGCCAGCAGCTTGACAGGGCTCCTTGGGGGCTACACCTTC CASSLTGLLGGYTF
. TRBD2 TRBJ2-3 TRBV6-1 TGTGCCAGCAGTGCCGGGACTAGCGGGTACTCAGATACGCAGTATTTT CASSAGTSGYSDTQYF
. . TRBJ1-5 TRBV2 TGTGCCAGCAGTGGTGATTCCAGGGCCAGGCCCCAGCATTTT CASSGDSRARPQHF
. TRBD1 TRBJ2-7 TRBV5-4 TGTGCCAGCAGCAGACAGGGGGAGGGGAGCGAGCAGTACTTC CASSRQGEGSEQYF
. TRBD1 TRBJ2-7 TRBV29-1 TGCAGCGTTGTGGGGGACAGGGAACCCTACGAGCAGTACTTC CSVVGDREPYEQYF
. TRBD1 TRBJ1-4 TRBV19 TGTGCCAGTAGTGTGACAGGGGGAAAACTGTTTTTT CASSVTGGKLFF
. . TRBJ2-3 TRBV12-3/TRBV12-4 TGTGCCAGCACCCTGCGCCTGGCAGATACGCAGTATTTT CASTLRLADTQYF
. TRBD2 TRBJ2-1 TRBV5-4 TGTGCCAGCAGCCCCTGGACTAGCGGGAGATTGAATGAGCAGTTCTTC CASSPWTSGRLNEQFF
. . TRBJ2-3 TRBV7-2 TGTGCCAGCAGTTTAGGAGGCAGGGTGGGCACAGATACGCAGTATTTT CASSLGGRVGTDTQYF
few . TRBJ2-5 TRBV28 TGTGCCAGCAGTTTACTACAGCTCAAGGAGACCCAGTACTTC CASSLLQLKETQYF
. . TRBJ1-4 TRBV5-4 TGTGCCAGCAGCCTGGATAGCGTTAATGAAAAACTGTTTTTT CASSLDSVNEKLFF
. . TRBJ1-6 TRBV9 TGTGCCAGCAGCCCATTGGACAGAGATGAGTATTCACCCCTCCACTTT CASSPLDRDEYSPLHF
once . TRBJ2-7 TRBV18 TGTGCCAGCTCACCACCGGGCCTACCCTACGAGCAGTACTTC CASSPPGLPYEQYF
. TRBD2 TRBJ2-3 TRBV7-9 TGTGCCAGCAGCTTCATAGCGGGAGAGGTAACAGATACGCAGTATTTT CASSFIAGEVTDTQYF
. TRBD1 TRBJ2-3 TRBV6-1 TGTGCCAGCAGTGAACGACAGGGTGGAGATACGCAGTATTTT CASSERQGGDTQYF
. TRBD2 TRBJ2-7 TRBV9 TGTGCCAGCGCACTGGGGGGGGACGCGGGCTACGAGCAGTACTTC CASALGGDAGYEQYF